These T cell receptor beta chains were read from a single sample in a study of blood T cell repertoires in COVID-19. Sequenced by immunoSEQ multiplex PCR; TCRdb stores in-frame clones only, minus some. The table lists under 150,000 clones, around 85% of them singletons. Specimen: peripheral blood. These receptors were taken from a woman aged 80 or over with acute or convalescent COVID-19. The CDR3 runs from the conserved cysteine through the conserved F or W. A D gene is named only where the DNA matches it firmly. Clone size is stated in some rows and not others, as once, few, many or a class when expanded.

j_call: TRBJ1-2; v_call: TRBV18; d_call: TRBD1; clone_size: NA; cdr3_nt: TGTGCCAGCTCACCGGGACAGGCTGGCTACACCTTC; cdr3_aa: CASSPGQAGYTF
j_call: TRBJ1-4; v_call: TRBV5-5; d_call: NA; clone_size: NA; cdr3_nt: TGTGCCAGCAGCCCTACTACAGGGAATAATGAAAAACTGTTTTTT; cdr3_aa: CASSPTTGNNEKLFF
j_call: TRBJ1-5; v_call: TRBV6-5; d_call: NA; clone_size: NA; cdr3_nt: TGTGCCAGCAGCCGGACAGACGGAGGTCAGCCCCAGCATTTT; cdr3_aa: CASSRTDGGQPQHF
j_call: TRBJ2-1; v_call: TRBV27; d_call: TRBD2; clone_size: NA; cdr3_nt: TGTGCCAGCAGTTTACTGGCGACTAGCGGGAGGGGTTACAATGAGCAGTTCTTC; cdr3_aa: CASSLLATSGRGYNEQFF
j_call: TRBJ1-4; v_call: TRBV4-1; d_call: TRBD1; clone_size: few; cdr3_nt: TGCGCCAGCACATGGACAGGGAATGAAAAACTGTTTTTT; cdr3_aa: CASTWTGNEKLFF
j_call: TRBJ1-4; v_call: TRBV18; d_call: TRBD1; clone_size: NA; cdr3_nt: TGTGCCAGCTCACCGGGACAGGGTGAAAAACTGTTTTTT; cdr3_aa: CASSPGQGEKLFF
j_call: TRBJ2-7; v_call: TRBV6-5; d_call: TRBD1; clone_size: NA; cdr3_nt: TGTGCCAGCAGCCGGACAGGGTTTGAGCAGTACTTC; cdr3_aa: CASSRTGFEQYF
j_call: TRBJ2-1; v_call: TRBV7-2; d_call: TRBD2; clone_size: many; cdr3_nt: TGTGCCAGCAGCCCCACAAGACTAGCGGGAGGTATCAATGAGCAGTTCTTC; cdr3_aa: CASSPTRLAGGINEQFF
j_call: TRBJ2-3; v_call: TRBV6-5; d_call: TRBD2; clone_size: NA; cdr3_nt: TGTGCCAGCAGTTACCTAGCGGGAGCCCCAGATACGCAGTATTTT; cdr3_aa: CASSYLAGAPDTQYF
j_call: TRBJ1-6; v_call: TRBV3-1/TRBV3-2; d_call: NA; clone_size: NA; cdr3_nt: TGTGCCAGCAGTAATACAGATTATAATTCACCCCTCCACTTT; cdr3_aa: CASSNTDYNSPLHF
j_call: TRBJ1-4; v_call: TRBV9; d_call: NA; clone_size: NA; cdr3_nt: TGTGCCAGCAGCCCAAATCCATGGGGGGCTAATGAAAAACTGTTTTTT; cdr3_aa: CASSPNPWGANEKLFF
j_call: TRBJ2-3; v_call: TRBV6-5; d_call: TRBD2; clone_size: NA; cdr3_nt: TGTGCCAGCAGTTACACCCGGGGGGACACAGATACGCAGTATTTT; cdr3_aa: CASSYTRGDTDTQYF
j_call: TRBJ2-1; v_call: TRBV30; d_call: NA; clone_size: NA; cdr3_nt: TGTGCCTGGAGCCGACTACCTATTCCTAGCGCCCGGCAGTTCTTC; cdr3_aa: CAWSRLPIPSARQFF
j_call: TRBJ2-7; v_call: TRBV11-2; d_call: TRBD2; clone_size: NA; cdr3_nt: TGTGCCAGCACCGACCGGCGGGGGTCCTACGAGCAGTACTTC; cdr3_aa: CASTDRRGSYEQYF
j_call: TRBJ2-3; v_call: TRBV14; d_call: NA; clone_size: NA; cdr3_nt: TGTGCCAGCAGCCAAGACGCGGGGGCGTGGGGTACAGATACGCAGTATTTT; cdr3_aa: CASSQDAGAWGTDTQYF
j_call: TRBJ2-1; v_call: TRBV6-6; d_call: NA; clone_size: NA; cdr3_nt: TGTGCCAGCAGTTACTCTGTCAGGGAGCAGTTCTTC; cdr3_aa: CASSYSVREQFF
j_call: TRBJ2-2; v_call: TRBV7-2; d_call: TRBD2; clone_size: NA; cdr3_nt: TGTGCCAGCAGCTTACTGTCCGGACTAGCGGGAGTCACCGGGGAGCTGTTTTTT; cdr3_aa: CASSLLSGLAGVTGELFF
j_call: TRBJ1-2; v_call: TRBV2; d_call: TRBD1; clone_size: NA; cdr3_nt: TGTGCCGGACGCAGGGGGCCGGCCTATGGCTACACCTTC; cdr3_aa: CAGRRGPAYGYTF
j_call: TRBJ1-2; v_call: TRBV6-5; d_call: NA; clone_size: NA; cdr3_nt: TGTGCCAGCAGTACGACCGACAGCCAGAAATATGGCTACACCTTC; cdr3_aa: CASSTTDSQKYGYTF
j_call: TRBJ1-1; v_call: TRBV11-2; d_call: TRBD1; clone_size: few; cdr3_nt: TGTGCCAGCAGCCAGCAGGGGGGCACTGAAGCTTTCTTT; cdr3_aa: CASSQQGGTEAFF
j_call: TRBJ2-4; v_call: TRBV10-3; d_call: NA; clone_size: NA; cdr3_nt: TGTGCCATCAGTGAGCGGGATTCTGCCAAAAACATTCAGTACTTC; cdr3_aa: CAISERDSAKNIQYF
j_call: TRBJ1-1; v_call: TRBV5-1; d_call: TRBD1; clone_size: NA; cdr3_nt: TGCGCCAGCAGCTACCGGGACAGTAGGAACACTGAAGCTTTCTTT; cdr3_aa: CASSYRDSRNTEAFF
j_call: TRBJ2-5; v_call: TRBV7-7; d_call: NA; clone_size: NA; cdr3_nt: TGTGCCAGCAGCTTAGCGAATTGGCCCGAAAGGGGTGAGCAAGAGACCCAGTACTTC; cdr3_aa: CASSLANWPERGEQETQYF
j_call: TRBJ1-2; v_call: TRBV3-1/TRBV3-2; d_call: NA; clone_size: few; cdr3_nt: TGTGCCAGCAGCCCTACGCGGGAGATGGACTATGGCTACACCTTC; cdr3_aa: CASSPTREMDYGYTF
j_call: TRBJ2-3; v_call: TRBV11-2; d_call: TRBD2; clone_size: NA; cdr3_nt: TGTGCCAGCAGCCCACTAGCGGCTAGCACAGATACGCAGTATTTT; cdr3_aa: CASSPLAASTDTQYF
j_call: TRBJ2-7; v_call: TRBV10-3; d_call: NA; clone_size: NA; cdr3_nt: TGTGCCATACGAGAGGACAAAAGCTCCTACGAGCAGTACTTC; cdr3_aa: CAIREDKSSYEQYF
j_call: TRBJ1-5; v_call: TRBV5-3; d_call: TRBD1; clone_size: NA; cdr3_nt: TGTGCCAGAAGCTCCGCGGTGGGACAGGGGGCTCTAGGCAATCAGCCCCAGCATTTT; cdr3_aa: CARSSAVGQGALGNQPQHF
j_call: TRBJ2-7; v_call: TRBV5-1; d_call: TRBD1; clone_size: NA; cdr3_nt: TGCGCCAGCAGCGCCGGGACAGGGATCTACGAGCAGTACTTC; cdr3_aa: CASSAGTGIYEQYF
j_call: TRBJ2-2; v_call: TRBV29-1; d_call: NA; clone_size: NA; cdr3_nt: TGCAGCACCCGACAGGGAGGCACCGGGGAGCTGTTTTTT; cdr3_aa: CSTRQGGTGELFF
j_call: TRBJ2-1; v_call: TRBV24-1; d_call: TRBD2; clone_size: NA; cdr3_nt: TGTGCCACCAGTCTGAGGCGGGTCTCGCTAGCGGGAGGGCCCTTCAATGAGCAGTTCTTC; cdr3_aa: CATSLRRVSLAGGPFNEQFF
j_call: TRBJ2-3; v_call: TRBV18; d_call: TRBD1; clone_size: few; cdr3_nt: TGTGCCAGCTCACCCGGTGTTGCGGGGACAGGGTCAGATACGCAGTATTTT; cdr3_aa: CASSPGVAGTGSDTQYF
j_call: TRBJ1-1; v_call: TRBV10-2; d_call: TRBD1; clone_size: NA; cdr3_nt: TGCGCCAGCAGACAGGGGCTGTACACTGAAGCTTTCTTT; cdr3_aa: CASRQGLYTEAFF
j_call: TRBJ2-5; v_call: TRBV6-1; d_call: TRBD1; clone_size: once; cdr3_nt: TGTGCCAGCAGTGAAACAGGGGGTTTTTCGGAGACCCAGTACTTC; cdr3_aa: CASSETGGFSETQYF
j_call: TRBJ2-2; v_call: TRBV4-1; d_call: TRBD1; clone_size: NA; cdr3_nt: TGCGCCAGCAGCCACGGACTGGGACAGCTTAACACCGGGGAGCTGTTTTTT; cdr3_aa: CASSHGLGQLNTGELFF
j_call: TRBJ2-7; v_call: TRBV6-2/TRBV6-3; d_call: NA; clone_size: NA; cdr3_nt: TGTGCCAGCAGTTACGTCCTAACGGGCGAGCAGTACTTC; cdr3_aa: CASSYVLTGEQYF
j_call: TRBJ1-1; v_call: TRBV29-1; d_call: NA; clone_size: NA; cdr3_nt: TGCAGCGTTGTCGTCCGGGGGGCGAACACTGAAGCTTTCTTT; cdr3_aa: CSVVVRGANTEAFF
j_call: TRBJ2-1; v_call: TRBV9; d_call: NA; clone_size: NA; cdr3_nt: TGTGCCAGCAGCGTACAGGGCAATGAGCAGTTCTTC; cdr3_aa: CASSVQGNEQFF
j_call: TRBJ2-3; v_call: TRBV6-1; d_call: TRBD2; clone_size: NA; cdr3_nt: TGTGCCAGCAGTGGAAGACTAGCGGGAGTCTTTGGAGATACGCAGTATTTT; cdr3_aa: CASSGRLAGVFGDTQYF
j_call: TRBJ2-7; v_call: TRBV30; d_call: TRBD1; clone_size: NA; cdr3_nt: TGTGCCTGGAGTAGAGGACAGGGGACCTACGAGCAGTACTTC; cdr3_aa: CAWSRGQGTYEQYF
j_call: TRBJ1-2; v_call: TRBV5-4; d_call: NA; clone_size: NA; cdr3_nt: TGTGCCAGCAGCCGGGGGGACACGTTATACTATGGCTACACCTTC; cdr3_aa: CASSRGDTLYYGYTF
j_call: TRBJ2-3; v_call: TRBV4-1; d_call: TRBD2; clone_size: NA; cdr3_nt: TGCGCCAGCAGCCAAACCGGGACTAGCGGCTACACAGATACGCAGTATTTT; cdr3_aa: CASSQTGTSGYTDTQYF
j_call: TRBJ2-5; v_call: TRBV19; d_call: TRBD1; clone_size: NA; cdr3_nt: TGTGCCAGTAGTAGGGGACAGGGTGGCCCCCAAGAGACCCAGTACTTC; cdr3_aa: CASSRGQGGPQETQYF
j_call: TRBJ2-7; v_call: TRBV18; d_call: TRBD1; clone_size: NA; cdr3_nt: TGTGCCAGCTCAACCGGACAGGGGAGGACCTACGAGCAGTACTTC; cdr3_aa: CASSTGQGRTYEQYF
j_call: TRBJ1-6; v_call: TRBV5-1; d_call: NA; clone_size: NA; cdr3_nt: TGCGCCAGCAGCTTGTTGGCAGGAATCAATTCACCCCTCCACTTT; cdr3_aa: CASSLLAGINSPLHF
j_call: TRBJ2-7; v_call: TRBV5-8; d_call: TRBD1; clone_size: NA; cdr3_nt: TGTGCCAGCAGCTTGATTTGGACAGGGGGCCTCGAGCAGTACTTC; cdr3_aa: CASSLIWTGGLEQYF
j_call: TRBJ2-5; v_call: TRBV10-2; d_call: NA; clone_size: NA; cdr3_nt: TGCGCCAGCAGTGAAGGTCTAGCGCCCCGAGCGGAGACCCAGTACTTC; cdr3_aa: CASSEGLAPRAETQYF
j_call: TRBJ1-4; v_call: TRBV19; d_call: NA; clone_size: NA; cdr3_nt: TGTGCCAGTAGCCATGAGGGAAAGACTAATGAAAAACTGTTTTTT; cdr3_aa: CASSHEGKTNEKLFF
j_call: TRBJ1-1; v_call: TRBV30; d_call: NA; clone_size: NA; cdr3_nt: TGTGCCTGGACCTATATGCGGAACACTGAAGCTTTCTTT; cdr3_aa: CAWTYMRNTEAFF
j_call: TRBJ2-3; v_call: TRBV5-6; d_call: NA; clone_size: NA; cdr3_nt: TGTGCCAGCAGCTCGGCACAGGGGAGGTGGGATACGCAGTATTTT; cdr3_aa: CASSSAQGRWDTQYF
j_call: TRBJ1-1; v_call: TRBV9; d_call: NA; clone_size: NA; cdr3_nt: TGTGCCAGCAGCGCCCTCCAGGGGATCGCTGAAGCTTTCTTT; cdr3_aa: CASSALQGIAEAFF
j_call: TRBJ2-7; v_call: TRBV2; d_call: TRBD1; clone_size: once; cdr3_nt: TGTGCCAGCAAATCGACAGGGACCTACGAGCAGTACTTC; cdr3_aa: CASKSTGTYEQYF
j_call: TRBJ1-1; v_call: TRBV5-6; d_call: NA; clone_size: NA; cdr3_nt: TGTGCCAGCAGCTCCCCCTCGGGTTACACTGAAGCTTTCTTT; cdr3_aa: CASSSPSGYTEAFF
j_call: TRBJ2-5; v_call: TRBV4-1; d_call: TRBD2; clone_size: NA; cdr3_nt: TGCGCCAGCAGCCAACGGGGGGAATCGGAGACCCAGTACTTC; cdr3_aa: CASSQRGESETQYF